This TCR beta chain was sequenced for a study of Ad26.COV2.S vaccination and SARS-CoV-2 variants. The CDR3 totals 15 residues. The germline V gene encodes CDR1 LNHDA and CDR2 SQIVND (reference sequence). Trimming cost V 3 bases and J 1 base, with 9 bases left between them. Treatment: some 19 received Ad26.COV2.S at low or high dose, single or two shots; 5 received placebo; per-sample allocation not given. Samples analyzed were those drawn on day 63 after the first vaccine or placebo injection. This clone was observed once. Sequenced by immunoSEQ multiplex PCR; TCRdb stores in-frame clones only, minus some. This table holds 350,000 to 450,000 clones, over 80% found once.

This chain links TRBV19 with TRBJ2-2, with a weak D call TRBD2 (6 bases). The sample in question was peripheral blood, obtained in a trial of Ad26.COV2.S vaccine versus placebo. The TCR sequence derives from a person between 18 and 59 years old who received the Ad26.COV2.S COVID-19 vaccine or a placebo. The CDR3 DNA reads TGTGCCAGTAGTATTTTGGGGGGGAACACCGGGGAGCTGTTTTTT. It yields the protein CASSILGGNTGELFF.